The clone carrying this TCR beta chain occurred a few times. The antigen remains unidentified. TCRdb independently ran MiXCR on the RT-PCR reads; one entry per CDR3 protein. In the table there are around 300,000 distinct CDR3 sequences, approximately 21% of which are singletons. This sample was included in a study of response to subunit inactivated influenza vaccine. Whole-study results and caveats: Authors suggested each seasonal influenza vaccination recruits few new T cells.

The sequenced sample was PBMCs from blood, obtained approximately 22 months after vaccination. The TCR was taken from a man aged 45-69 years who received an inactivated influenza vaccine.

The CDR3 reads CASSLTLGQLNSGNTIYF. In DNA form, the CDR3 reads TGTGCCAGCAGTTTAACCCTCGGACAGTTAAACTCTGGAAACACCATATATTTT. This chain links TRBV12-3 or TRBV12-4 with TRBJ1-3; TRBD1 is a possible D gene (6 bases). V dropped 2 bases and J dropped 0 bases, with 17 bases sitting between them. CDR3 length: 18 amino acids.